This entry lists 26 T cell receptor beta chains sequenced from one sample in a study of cytomegalovirus exposure and HLA in healthy donors. The PCR made use of 60 Vbeta and 13 Jbeta primers. Generated by immunoSEQ multiplex PCR, the TCRdb table keeps only in-frame clones and is missing some. The repertoire consists of about 160,000 clones, with around 80% occurring once and the leading ten covering roughly 1.6%. Sequencing was done on a sample of PBMCs. The source is a man in his forties in good health and CMV-seronegative.

The V and J genes are TRBV5-5 and TRBJ1-4; TRBD1 might be the D (5 bases). V lost 4 bases and J 5 bases, leaving 12 bases between the germline ends. The CDR3 spans 14 residues. The V gene's germline CDR1 is SGHKS and CDR2 YYEKEE (reference sequence). The CDR3 bases are TGTGCCAGCAGCATCGCGAAGGGGAATGAAAAACTGTTTTTT. This encodes CASSIAKGNEKLFF. Full variable domain (missing parts from reference TRBV5-5 and TRBJ1-4): DAGVTQSPTHLIKTRGQQVTLRCSPISGHKSVSWYQQVLGQGPQFIFQYYEKEERGRGNFPDRFSARQFPNYSSELNVNALLLGDSALYLCASSIAKGNEKLFFGSGTQLSVL.

This clone was counted once. This sequence joins TRBV30 and TRBJ1-2; a possible D gene is TRBD1 (5 bases). From germline, CDR1 is GTSNPN and CDR2 SVGIG (reference sequence). Trimming took 0 bases from V and 7 from J, leaving 9 bases between them. This CDR3 contains 12 residues. The CDR3 loop reads CAWSVPGGGYTF. The CDR3 DNA reads as TGTGCCTGGAGTGTACCCGGGGGTGGCTACACCTTC.

This clone was counted once. J is TRBJ2-1 and V is TRBV9, with TRBD2 matching 7 bases. CDR3 length equals 16 residues. Trimming cost V 5 bases and J 0 bases; bases outside gene matches: 8. Germline CDR1 and CDR2: SGDLS and YYNGEE. The chain's CDR3 is CASSRLAQSSYNEQFF. The DNA for the CDR3 is TGTGCCAGCAGTCGACTAGCACAGAGCTCCTACAATGAGCAGTTCTTC. The whole variable domain, remainder taken from reference TRBV9 and TRBJ2-1, is DSGVTQTPKHLITATGQRVTLRCSPRSGDLSVYWYQQSLDQGLQFLIQYYNGEERAKGNILERFSAQQFPDLHSELNLSSLELGDSALYFCASSRLAQSSYNEQFFGPGTRLTVL.

This chain links TRBV5-4 with TRBJ2-1; D might be TRBD2 (5 bases). CDR1 SGHNT and CDR2 YYREEE come from the germline V gene (reference sequence). The CDR3 loop spans 13 amino acids. Trimming took off 0 bases at V and 5 bases at J, with 6 bases between the two ends. The CDR3 spells CASSLGGHNEQFF. The DNA of the CDR3 is TGTGCCAGCAGCTTGGGCGGGCACAATGAGCAGTTCTTC.

This sequence joins TRBV19 and TRBJ2-7; 10 positions agree with TRBD1. Germline CDR1 and CDR2: LNHDA and SQIVND (reference sequence). This CDR3 is built from 16 residues. V dropped 0 bases and J dropped 4; count of bases not matched to a gene: 6. CDR3 protein: CASSIDGQGVVYEQYF. CDR3 DNA sequence: TGTGCCAGTAGTATAGATGGACAGGGGGTCGTTTACGAGCAGTACTTC.

CDR3 sequence (DNA): TGCGCCAGCAGCCGGGACAGGGGGGGAACTGAAGCTTTCTTT. Its translation: CASSRDRGGTEAFF. The V gene is TRBV5-1, the J gene TRBJ1-1; the match to TRBD1 covers 11 bases. Germline CDR1 reads SGHRS; CDR2 reads YFSETQ. The CDR3 is 14 residues long. V lost 4 bases to trimming and J lost 5 bases; unmatched junction nucleotides: 4.

V is TRBV6-5 and J is TRBJ1-5; D not certain. Germline loops: CDR1 MNHEY, CDR2 SVGAGI. The CDR3 spans 13 residues. The V gene lost 11 bases and the J gene lost 5 bases, with 16 bases spanning the gap. The CDR3 loop is CAAGWSVDQPQHF. CDR3 nucleotides: TGTGCCGCTGGGTGGAGTGTGGATCAGCCCCAGCATTTT.

This clone showed up just once. The rearrangement joins TRBV27 to TRBJ1-5; maybe TRBD1 (5 bases). The CDR3 runs 14 residues. Germline CDR1 MNHEY, CDR2 SMNVEV (reference sequence). V was trimmed by 4 bases and J by 4 bases, leaving 11 bases between them. CDR3 protein: CASSYGRVNQPQHF. In DNA, the CDR3 is TGTGCCAGCAGTTATGGCAGGGTAAATCAGCCCCAGCATTTT.

This clone was detected once. This rearrangement joins TRBV27 to TRBJ2-1; 8 nucleotides agree with TRBD1. CDR3 length equals 17 residues. CDR1 is MNHEY, CDR2 SMNVEV, per germline (reference sequence). V lost 5 bases to trimming and J lost 6 bases; unmatched junction nucleotides: 15. This CDR3 is CASSITQGARLSNEQFF. CDR3 coding DNA: TGTGCCAGCAGTATAACTCAGGGGGCGAGGTTGTCCAATGAGCAGTTCTTC.

This clone was seen just once. V and J are TRBV11-1 and TRBJ2-7, with 8 bases aligning to TRBD2. The germline V gene has CDR1 SGHAT and CDR2 FQDESV (reference sequence). V lost 4 bases and J lost 3; bases outside the gene matches: 5. The CDR3 loop spans 14 amino acids. CDR3 DNA sequence: TGTGCCAGCAGCTCCCTAAGCGGGAGCTACGAGCAGTACTTC. Translating it yields CASSSLSGSYEQYF.

Worth noting for this clone: One junction end disagrees with the germline gene, perhaps due to a read error. The V call is TRBV28, the J call TRBJ2-6, with a possible D match to TRBD1 (5 bases). The V gene's germline CDR1 is MDHEN and CDR2 SYDVKM. The CDR3 is made up of 15 amino acids. CDR3: CASSLARTGANGLTF. Here the CDR3 DNA reads TGTGCCAGCAGTTTAGCTCGAACTGGGGCCAACGGCCTGACTTTC. Supplemented by reference TRBV28 and TRBJ2-6, the full variable domain reads DVKVTQSSRYLVKRTGEKVFLECVQDMDHENMFWYRQDPGLGLRLIYFSYDVKMKEKGDIPEGYSVSREKKERFSLILESASTNQTSMYLCASSLARTGANGLTFGAGSRLTVL.

The chain recombines TRBV18 with TRBJ2-5; tentatively, D is TRBD1 (6 bases). The DNA end is more similar to TRBJ2-7, so the J call may be wrong. Germline-derived CDR1 and CDR2 are KGHSH and LQKENI. This CDR3 comprises 12 residues. The CDR3 DNA reads as TGTGCCAGCTCACCAAGGGGGTACGAGCAGTACTTC. Residues: CASSPRGYEQYF.

The chain combines TRBV28 with TRBJ2-5, with TRBD1 matching 12 bases. V lost 2 bases and J lost 0; bases outside the gene matches: 7. The CDR3 loop spans 18 amino acids. Germline V gene sequence: CDR1 MDHEN, CDR2 SYDVKM. CDR3 amino acids: CASSLQPGQGAYQETQYF. DNA for the CDR3: TGTGCCAGCAGTTTACAACCGGGACAGGGGGCTTACCAAGAGACCCAGTACTTC. Together with reference TRBV28 and TRBJ2-5, the CDR3 gives the full variable domain: DVKVTQSSRYLVKRTGEKVFLECVQDMDHENMFWYRQDPGLGLRLIYFSYDVKMKEKGDIPEGYSVSREKKERFSLILESASTNQTSMYLCASSLQPGQGAYQETQYFGPGTRLLVL.

V gene TRBV5-1 combines with J gene TRBJ1-2; 7 bases are shared with TRBD1. There are 14 residues in the CDR3. The germline CDR1 and CDR2 sequences are SGHRS and YFSETQ. V shed 7 bases and J 3 bases; nucleotides not matched to a gene: 9. The CDR3 spells CASHTPGQHYGYTF. CDR3 sequence (DNA): TGCGCCAGCCATACACCGGGACAGCACTATGGCTACACCTTC.

The chain employs TRBV19 and TRBJ2-3; tentatively, D is TRBD1 (5 bases). Per the germline V gene, CDR1 is LNHDA and CDR2 is SQIVND (reference sequence). V dropped 6 bases and J dropped 0 bases, with 7 bases sitting between them. The CDR3 contains 13 residues. The CDR3, as DNA: TGTGCCAGTAGACAGGTGAGCACAGATACGCAGTATTTT. It yields the protein CASRQVSTDTQYF.

The chain combines TRBV27 with TRBJ1-2; TRBD1 aligns across 9 bases. The CDR3 has 15 amino acids. Germline V gives CDR1 MNHEY, CDR2 SMNVEV (reference sequence). V lost 7 bases to trimming and J lost 3 bases; unmatched junction nucleotides: 9. CDR3 amino acids: CASISLRDRDYGYTF. The CDR3 DNA follows: TGTGCCAGCATTAGTCTCCGGGACAGGGACTATGGCTACACCTTC.

On this clone itself: The junction departs from the called germline gene at one end, perhaps through a read error. J is TRBJ2-6 and V is TRBV28; possibly TRBD1 for D (6 bases). CDR1 is MDHEN and CDR2 is SYDVKM in the germline V gene. There are 15 residues in the CDR3. The DNA for the CDR3 is TGTGCCAGCAGTTCGAACAGGGCTGGGGCCAACGGCCTGACTTTC. Protein product: CASSSNRAGANGLTF. The variable domain in full, completed from reference TRBV28 and TRBJ2-6, reads DVKVTQSSRYLVKRTGEKVFLECVQDMDHENMFWYRQDPGLGLRLIYFSYDVKMKEKGDIPEGYSVSREKKERFSLILESASTNQTSMYLCASSSNRAGANGLTFGAGSRLTVL.

The CDR3 reads CASSLWGAATNEKLFF. The CDR3 DNA sequence: TGTGCCAGCAGTTTATGGGGGGCTGCAACTAATGAAAAACTGTTTTTT. The gene calls are TRBV28 and TRBJ1-4; D might be TRBD1 (6 bases). The germline gives CDR1 MDHEN, CDR2 SYDVKM. This CDR3 contains 16 residues. The V end was cut by 0 bases, the J end by 0 bases, with 8 bases between.

The chain is built from TRBV9 and TRBJ2-7; 12 nucleotides agree with TRBD1. There are 15 residues in the CDR3. V gave up 2 bases and J gave up 6 bases; unmatched junction bases: 6. Germline assignment: CDR1 SGDLS and CDR2 YYNGEE. CDR3 sequence reads: CASSVTGTGGREQYF. DNA for the CDR3: TGTGCCAGCAGCGTCACCGGGACAGGGGGCCGCGAGCAGTACTTC. Drawing the rest from reference TRBV9 and TRBJ2-7, the complete variable domain is DSGVTQTPKHLITATGQRVTLRCSPRSGDLSVYWYQQSLDQGLQFLIQYYNGEERAKGNILERFSAQQFPDLHSELNLSSLELGDSALYFCASSVTGTGGREQYFGPGTRLTVT.

The chain links TRBV19 to TRBJ2-1, with 7 bases aligning to TRBD2. The CDR3 spans 13 residues. V lost 2 bases and J lost 7; bases outside the gene matches: 2. Germline CDR1 reads LNHDA; CDR2 reads SQIVND (reference sequence). CDR3 sequence (DNA): TGTGCCAGTAGTATACAGCGGGGTAATGAGCAGTTCTTC. It specifies CASSIQRGNEQFF.

This rearrangement joins TRBV7-3 to TRBJ2-5; TRBD2 is a possible D gene (5 bases). There are 15 residues in the CDR3. CDR1 and CDR2 (germline): SGHTA, FQGTGA. The ends were cut back, 4 bases at V and 2 bases at J, with 14 bases in the middle. This CDR3 is CASSSGVGRQETQYF. The CDR3 DNA reads as TGTGCCAGCAGCTCCGGGGTCGGCAGACAAGAGACCCAGTACTTC.

The chain employs TRBV27 and TRBJ2-5, with TRBD2 identical over 9 bases. The CDR3 is 16 amino acids. V lost 2 bases and J lost 2; bases outside the gene matches: 6. Per the germline V gene, CDR1 is MNHEY and CDR2 is SMNVEV (reference sequence). The CDR3 reads CASSLGAGGGQETQYF. CDR3 in DNA: TGTGCCAGCAGTTTAGGAGCGGGAGGAGGGCAAGAGACCCAGTACTTC.

The rearrangement links TRBV6-5 to TRBJ1-2; D is unresolved. The CDR3 runs to 12 residues. The ends were cut back, 5 bases at V and 7 bases at J, with 11 bases in the middle. In germline, CDR1 is MNHEY, CDR2 SVGAGI. This chain's CDR3 is CASSRQSGGYTF. The CDR3, as DNA: TGTGCCAGCAGTCGACAATCAGGTGGCTACACCTTC.

The chain links TRBV19 to TRBJ1-1, with a possible D match to TRBD1 (6 bases). Germline CDR1 and CDR2: LNHDA and SQIVND (reference sequence). With 6 bases removed from V and 6 bases from J, the gap between germline ends came to 26 bases. The CDR3 runs to 17 residues. This CDR3 is CASSNRAVQGETAEAFF. Written as DNA, the CDR3 is TGTGCCAGTAGCAATAGGGCGGTACAGGGCGAAACGGCTGAAGCTTTCTTT.

This chain connects TRBV7-3 to TRBJ1-2, with TRBD1 matching 11 bases. V lost 6 bases, J lost 6 bases, and 6 bases stayed unmatched. The CDR3 covers 14 residues. Germline CDR1 is SGHTA and CDR2 is FQGTGA. CDR3 coding DNA: TGTGCCAGCAGTCCGGACAGGGGGCGACATGGCTACACCTTC. This gives the protein CASSPDRGRHGYTF.

The genes are TRBV2 and TRBJ1-1, with D maybe TRBD1 (5 bases). This CDR3 has 15 residues. In germline, CDR1 is SNHLY, CDR2 FYNNEI. Trimming removed 7 bases from V and 4 bases from J, with 19 bases in between. DNA of the CDR3: TGTGCCAGCATCTTATCGGGGGTCTGGGCCACTGAAGCTTTCTTT. It translates to CASILSGVWATEAFF. The full variable domain, with the rest looked up from reference TRBV2 and TRBJ1-1, is EPEVTQTPSHQVTQMGQEVILRCVPISNHLYFYWYRQILGQKVEFLVSFYNNEISEKSEIFDDQFSVERPDGSNFTLKIRSTKLEDSAMYFCASILSGVWATEAFFGQGTRLTVV.